These 7 T cell receptor beta chains came from one sample sequenced in a study of shared clonotypes between healthy human individuals. Profiled with immunoSEQ multiplex PCR; TCRdb holds only in-frame clones, not every one. The table lists about 2.3 million clones, more than 85% of them singletons. Sample: naive CD4+ T cells from PBMCs. Noted subset: CD45RA+ positively selected. All receptors come from a man aged 18 to 29 in good health. Some clones in this sample may be carry-over from other donors' samples.

Turning to this clone: Other DNA sequences in this specimen translate into the identical CDR3. This rearrangement joins TRBV2 to TRBJ2-3; TRBD2 might be the D (6 bases). Between the trimmed V and J ends, which lost 6 bases and 3 bases, there was a span of 10 bases. The CDR3 contains 13 residues. CDR1 and CDR2 from the germline V gene are SNHLY and FYNNEI. CDR3 bases: TGTGCCAGCAGCGGTGGGGGGACAGATACGCAGTATTTT. Its translation is CASSGGGTDTQYF.

The V call is TRBV7-3, the J call TRBJ2-1; D is undetermined. The germline V gene has CDR1 SGHTA and CDR2 FQGTGA. V lost 2 bases, J lost 6 bases, and 8 bases lay in between. The CDR3 extends over 13 amino acids. The CDR3 region has the DNA TGTGCCAGCAGCTTATCGAACTTCAATGAGCAGTTCTTC. It codes for CASSLSNFNEQFF.

The chain links TRBV28 to TRBJ1-2; D perhaps matches TRBD1 (5 bases). This CDR3 is 14 amino acids long. Germline CDR1 and CDR2: MDHEN and SYDVKM. Trimming stripped 5 bases from V and 3 bases from J, with 13 bases between. CDR3 sequence reads: CASSLQTAHYGYTF. The CDR3, as DNA: TGTGCCAGCAGTCTCCAGACAGCTCACTATGGCTACACCTTC.

This chain links TRBV27 with TRBJ2-1; TRBD1 agrees at 12 bases. Germline CDR1 is MNHEY and CDR2 is SMNVEV (reference sequence). V lost 5 bases to trimming and J lost 7 bases; unmatched junction nucleotides: 9. The CDR3 has 16 residues. The CDR3 coding sequence is TGTGCCAGCAGTCGCCCGGGACAGGGGGCGAGGAATGAGCAGTTCTTC. The encoded protein is CASSRPGQGARNEQFF.

The chain has TRBV27 and TRBJ1-1; D call uncertain. Per the germline V gene, CDR1 is MNHEY and CDR2 is SMNVEV (reference sequence). The CDR3 runs to 14 residues. V lost 7 bases, J lost 5 bases, and 17 bases lay in between. The chain's CDR3 is CASMGHEGRTEAFF. The CDR3 bases are TGTGCCAGCATGGGCCATGAGGGCCGGACTGAAGCTTTCTTT.

The rearrangement links TRBV4-1 to TRBJ2-7; possibly TRBD1 for D (5 bases). Trimming pared 4 bases from V and 5 bases from J, leaving 12 bases between. Germline V gene lookup returns CDR1 MGHRA and CDR2 YSYEKL. The CDR3 runs 13 residues. CDR3 sequence reads: CASSLTRVDEQYF. CDR3 bases: TGCGCCAGCAGCCTAACCAGGGTCGACGAGCAGTACTTC.

The gene calls are TRBV4-2 and TRBJ2-7; D gene unclear. The CDR3 sequence is 13 residues long. CDR1 is LGHNA and CDR2 is YNFKEQ in the germline V gene. Deletions cut 0 bases from V and 2 bases from J, with 5 bases between. The CDR3 reads CASSQDRAYEQYF. In nucleotides, the CDR3 is TGTGCCAGCAGCCAAGATCGGGCCTACGAGCAGTACTTC.